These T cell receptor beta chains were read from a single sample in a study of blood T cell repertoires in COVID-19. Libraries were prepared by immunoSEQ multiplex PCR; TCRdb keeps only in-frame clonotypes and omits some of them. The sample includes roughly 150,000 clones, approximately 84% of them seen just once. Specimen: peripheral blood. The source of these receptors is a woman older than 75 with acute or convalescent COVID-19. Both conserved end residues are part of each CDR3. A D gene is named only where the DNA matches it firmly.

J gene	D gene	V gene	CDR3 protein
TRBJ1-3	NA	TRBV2	CASNSPGRTGNTIYF
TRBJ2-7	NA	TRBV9	CASSADSAGEQYF
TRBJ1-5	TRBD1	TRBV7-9	CASSPDRGGQPQHF
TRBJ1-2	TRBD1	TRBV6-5	CASSPGQVYGYTF
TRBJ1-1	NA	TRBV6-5	CASSYGQQNTEAFF
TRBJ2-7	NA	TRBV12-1	CASTPGISGISYEQYF
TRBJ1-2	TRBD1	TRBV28	CASSPTPGQGFIGYTF
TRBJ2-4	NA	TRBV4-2	CASSQDTRSSIQYF
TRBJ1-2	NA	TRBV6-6	CASSSQDLYGYTF
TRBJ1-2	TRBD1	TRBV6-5	CASSYGTGNGYTF
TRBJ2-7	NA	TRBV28	CASSAQQGSYEQYF
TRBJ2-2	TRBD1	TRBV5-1	CASSPRTGVTGELFF
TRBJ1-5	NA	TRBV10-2	CASSEGASNQPQHF
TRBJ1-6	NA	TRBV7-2	CASSLVNGLGSPLHF
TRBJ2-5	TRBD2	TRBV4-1	CASSRLAGTQETQYF
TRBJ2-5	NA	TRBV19	CASSIRGRGVSETQYF
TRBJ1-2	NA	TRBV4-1	CASSPPGRANNGYTF
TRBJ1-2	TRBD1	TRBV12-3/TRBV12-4	CASTQGAGGYTF
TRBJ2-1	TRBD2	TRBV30	CAWSVGGVTYNEQFF
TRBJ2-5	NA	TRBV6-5	CASSPGETQYF
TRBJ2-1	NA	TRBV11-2	CASTPQRYNEQFF
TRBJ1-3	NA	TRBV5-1	CASSVGQSSGNTIYF
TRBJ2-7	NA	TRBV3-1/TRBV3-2	CASSQAGAPYEQYF
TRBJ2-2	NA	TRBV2	CASSPQARVSGELFF
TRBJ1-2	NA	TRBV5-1	CASSLGELTNYGYTF
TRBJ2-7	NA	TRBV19	CASSTQPGAYYEQYF
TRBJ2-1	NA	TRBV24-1	CATSDTNSGHEQFF
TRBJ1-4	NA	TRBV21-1	CATRKIEAIATNEKLFF
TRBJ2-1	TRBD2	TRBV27	CASSSEGLAGGRDEQFF
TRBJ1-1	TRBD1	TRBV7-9	CASSSGQDPEAFF
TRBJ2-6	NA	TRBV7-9	CASSLGQPGANVLTF
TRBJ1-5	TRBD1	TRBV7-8	CASSLASGGNQPQHF
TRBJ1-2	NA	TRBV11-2	CASSLVYGVGGYTF
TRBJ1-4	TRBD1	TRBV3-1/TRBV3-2	CASSRQGEREKLFF
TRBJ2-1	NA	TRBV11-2	CASRHRRGEMRSSYNEQFF
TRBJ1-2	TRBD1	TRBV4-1	CASSQDIGRSGAGGWDYGYTF
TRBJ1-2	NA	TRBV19	CASSIASRGANYGYTF
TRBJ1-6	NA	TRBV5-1	CASSLVGDSSYNSPLHF
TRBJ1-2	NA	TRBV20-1	CSASASGSYGYTF
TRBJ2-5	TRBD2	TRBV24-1	CATSGGVGQETQYF
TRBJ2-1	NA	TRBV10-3	CAIKWEGASVDEQFF
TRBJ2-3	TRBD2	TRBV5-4	CASSRRTSGVTDTQYF
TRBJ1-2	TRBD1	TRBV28	CASSRDSYGYTF
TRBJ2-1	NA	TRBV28	CASSPSSGAYNEQFF
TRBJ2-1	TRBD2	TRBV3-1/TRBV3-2	CASSQTTSGIPFF
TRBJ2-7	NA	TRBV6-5	CASSLRGGALEQYF
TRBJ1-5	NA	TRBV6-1	CASSETGGYQPQHF
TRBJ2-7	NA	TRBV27	CASRRGLLSYEQYF
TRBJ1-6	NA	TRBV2	CASTGQLVSSPLHF
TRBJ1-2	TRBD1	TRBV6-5	CASSLQGSGDGYTF